Shown below are 27 T cell receptor beta chains from a single sample sequenced in a study of neoadjuvant anti-PD-1 for oral cavity cancer. The time point here: after neoadjuvant nivolumab, at surgical resection. The data were produced by immunoSEQ multiplex PCR, yet TCRdb's version contains in-frame clones alone and is incomplete. This table holds several thousand clones, less than 75% found once. The sequenced sample was PBMCs, obtained after nivolumab (anti-PD-1) treatment. The receptors originated from a person aged 35-80 years with oral cavity squamous cell carcinoma.

This chain links TRBV7-8 with TRBJ2-2; 15 nucleotides match TRBD2. Trimming took 4 bases from V and 5 from J; bases not matched to a gene: 2. The CDR3 extends over 16 amino acids. Per the germline V gene, CDR1 is SGHVS and CDR2 is FQNEAQ. CDR3 protein: CASSSGLAGGTGELFF. The CDR3 nucleotides read TGTGCCAGCAGCTCCGGACTAGCGGGGGGGACCGGGGAGCTGTTTTTT.

The genes are TRBV7-2 and TRBJ2-5; a weak D match, TRBD1 (5 bases). Looked up from germline, CDR1 is SGHTA and CDR2 is FQGNSA. The CDR3 length is 12 residues. V lost 5 bases and J 5 bases, leaving 9 bases between the germline ends. CDR3 residues: CASSLGRETQYF. In DNA, the CDR3 is TGTGCCAGCAGCCTGGGGCGGGAGACCCAGTACTTC.

This clone was seen a single time. The chain uses TRBV19 and TRBJ1-3; D unresolved. CDR3 length: 13 residues. Trimming removed 6 bases at V and 0 bases at J, with 6 bases between. Germline lookup yields CDR1 LNHDA and CDR2 SQIVND (reference sequence). CDR3 nucleotide sequence: TGTGCCAGTAGGGGATCCTCTGGAAACACCATATATTTT. Its translation: CASRGSSGNTIYF. The variable domain in full, completed from reference TRBV19 and TRBJ1-3, reads DGGITQSPKYLFRKEGQNVTLSCEQNLNHDAMYWYRQDPGQGLRLIYYSQIVNDFQKGDIAEGYSVSREKKESFPLTVTSAQKNPTAFYLCASRGSSGNTIYFGEGSWLTVV.

The chain couples TRBV15 to TRBJ2-7; D unclear. With 0 bases removed from V and 0 bases from J, the gap between germline ends came to 12 bases. Germline assignment: CDR1 LNHNV and CDR2 YYDKDF (reference sequence). There are 16 residues in the CDR3. The chain's CDR3 is CATSRDRGSTSYEQYF. The CDR3 DNA follows: TGTGCCACCAGCAGAGATCGAGGCTCGACCTCCTACGAGCAGTACTTC.

In this sample, this clone turned up a few times. The J gene is TRBJ2-2, the V gene TRBV5-1, with 7 positions matching TRBD1. CDR3 size: 16 residues. The V gene's germline CDR1 is SGHRS and CDR2 YFSETQ. The V gene end was trimmed by 0 bases and the J gene end by 0 bases; junction bases not matched to a gene: 2. For the CDR3, the DNA is TGCGCCAGCAGCTTGGCCCAGGGGGCGAACACCGGGGAGCTGTTTTTT. As protein: CASSLAQGANTGELFF.

On this clone itself: A junction end diverges from the germline sequence, so it may reflect a read error. V gene TRBV5-5 combines with J gene TRBJ2-2; D is unresolved. Germline V gene sequence: CDR1 SGHKS, CDR2 YYEKEE (reference sequence). The CDR3 length is 14 residues. CDR3 sequence: CASGFGTNTGELFF. In nucleotides, the CDR3 is TGTGCCAGCGGCTTCGGCACCAACACCGGGGAGCTGTTTTTT.

This clone came up a few times. The chain couples TRBV7-2 to TRBJ1-5, with D hard to call. Germline assignment: CDR1 SGHTA and CDR2 FQGNSA. Trimming left V 5 bases short and J 0 bases short, with 17 bases between. CDR3 length: 17 residues. The CDR3 protein is CASSHTKGSYSNQPQHF. CDR3 in DNA: TGTGCCAGCAGCCATACCAAGGGAAGTTATAGCAATCAGCCCCAGCATTTT. Using reference TRBV7-2 and TRBJ1-5 for the parts outside the CDR3, the full variable domain is GAGVSQSPSNKVTEKGKDVELRCDPISGHTALYWYRQSLGQGLEFLIYFQGNSAPDKSGLPSDRFSAERTGGSVSTLTIQRTQQEDSAVYLCASSHTKGSYSNQPQHFGDGTRLSIL.

V is TRBV9 and J is TRBJ1-3; D gene unclear. The CDR3 runs 15 residues. In germline, CDR1 is SGDLS, CDR2 YYNGEE. V lost 0 bases to trimming and J lost 0 bases, with 7 bases between them. CDR3 protein: CASSVGGISGNTIYF. The CDR3 region has the DNA TGTGCCAGCAGCGTAGGGGGTATCTCTGGAAACACCATATATTTT. Supplemented by reference TRBV9 and TRBJ1-3, the full variable domain reads DSGVTQTPKHLITATGQRVTLRCSPRSGDLSVYWYQQSLDQGLQFLIQYYNGEERAKGNILERFSAQQFPDLHSELNLSSLELGDSALYFCASSVGGISGNTIYFGEGSWLTVV.

The gene calls are TRBV5-6 and TRBJ1-5, with D possibly TRBD1 on 6 matching bases. The CDR3 length is 18 residues. Germline CDR1 SGHDT, CDR2 YYEEEE. Trimming shortened V by 0 bases and J by 7 bases, and 23 bases separated the two germline ends. CDR3 amino acids: CASSLAGGGRTARQPQHF. CDR3 coding DNA: TGTGCCAGCAGCTTGGCCGGTGGGGGGCGAACGGCAAGGCAGCCCCAGCATTTT.

The chain employs TRBV7-9 and TRBJ2-7; D could derive from TRBD1 or TRBD2 (5 bases each). Germline loops: CDR1 SEHNR, CDR2 FQNEAQ (reference sequence). V lost 5 bases and J lost 2, with 22 bases in between. This CDR3 contains 17 residues. The CDR3 reads CASSTSGGPAPTYEQYF. CDR3 bases: TGTGCCAGCAGCACAAGTGGGGGTCCAGCGCCAACCTACGAGCAGTACTTC.

Written as DNA, the CDR3 is TGCGCCAGCAGCCAGGAATCAGGGGGCGGCTATAATTCACCCCTCCACTTT. Its protein product is CASSQESGGGYNSPLHF. The rearrangement uses TRBV4-1 and TRBJ1-6; 8 bases match TRBD1. Germline lookup yields CDR1 MGHRA and CDR2 YSYEKL. J lost 3 bases, V lost 3 bases, and 7 bases had no gene match. The CDR3 spans 17 residues.

The CDR3 DNA reads TGTGCCAGCATTCGGGGTTACGAGCAGTACTTC. Amino acids: CASIRGYEQYF. This sequence joins TRBV2 and TRBJ2-7, with TRBD2 as a possible D gene (5 bases). The germline gives CDR1 SNHLY, CDR2 FYNNEI. V was shortened by 7 bases and J by 4 bases, with 8 bases between the two germline ends. The CDR3 contains 11 residues.

V usage is TRBV6-1 and J usage is TRBJ2-7; 9 nucleotides line up with TRBD1. The CDR3 extends over 13 amino acids. CDR1 and CDR2 from the germline V gene are MNHNS and SASEGT. V gave up 7 bases and J gave up 6 bases; unmatched junction bases: 7. This chain's CDR3 is CASTRDRVAEQYF. For the CDR3, the DNA is TGTGCCAGCACCCGGGACAGGGTGGCCGAGCAGTACTTC.

The rearrangement uses TRBV9 and TRBJ2-3; the D is unclear. Germline CDR1 reads SGDLS; CDR2 reads YYNGEE. Trimming left V 4 bases short and J 2 bases short, with 8 bases between. The CDR3 length is 13 residues. The CDR3 protein is CASSSRNTDTQYF. In DNA form, the CDR3 reads TGTGCCAGCAGCTCCCGAAACACAGATACGCAGTATTTT.

The chain carries TRBV7-9 and TRBJ2-7; 7 bases agree with TRBD1. Per the germline V gene, CDR1 is SEHNR and CDR2 is FQNEAQ (reference sequence). Trimming cost V 4 bases and J 2 bases; bases outside gene matches: 2. This CDR3 comprises 13 residues. This chain's CDR3 is CASSSGQTYEQYF. Here the CDR3 DNA reads TGTGCCAGCAGCTCGGGACAGACCTACGAGCAGTACTTC.

The chain uses TRBV7-6 and TRBJ1-4; 7 bases align to TRBD1. Germline V CDR1 and CDR2: SGHVS, FNYEAQ. V shed 1 base and J 5 bases; nucleotides not matched to a gene: 4. The CDR3 runs to 15 residues. In DNA, the CDR3 is TGTGCCAGCAGCTTAGGTTCAGGGGGGAATGAAAAACTGTTTTTT. Amino acids: CASSLGSGGNEKLFF.

This clone was recorded a few times. The chain employs TRBV7-8 and TRBJ2-5, with 14 bases lining up with TRBD2. CDR3 length: 17 residues. The V gene's germline CDR1 is SGHVS and CDR2 FQNEAQ. J lost 2 bases, V lost 5 bases, and 7 bases had no gene match. The CDR3 loop reads CASSTRTSGRKQETQYF. The CDR3 DNA reads TGTGCCAGCAGCACTAGGACTAGCGGGAGGAAACAAGAGACCCAGTACTTC. The whole variable domain, filled in from reference TRBV7-8 and TRBJ2-5, reads GAGVSQSPRYKVAKRGQDVALRCDPISGHVSLFWYQQALGQGPEFLTYFQNEAQLDKSGLPSDRFFAERPEGSVSTLKIQRTQQEDSAVYLCASSTRTSGRKQETQYFGPGTRLLVL.

This clone appeared a single time. V is TRBV29-1 and J is TRBJ1-1; 8 bases map to TRBD1. V shed 8 bases and J 4 bases; nucleotides not matched to a gene: 15. Germline V gives CDR1 SQVTM, CDR2 ANQGSEA. This CDR3 has 15 amino acids. CDR3 region: CSHHTGGAFGTEAFF. In DNA form, the CDR3 reads TGCAGCCACCACACAGGGGGAGCTTTTGGCACTGAAGCTTTCTTT.

In its sample, this clone was seen a few times. The rearrangement uses TRBV11-2 and TRBJ1-6; D is unclear. Trimming removed 3 bases at V and 10 bases at J, with 10 bases between. Germline V CDR1 and CDR2: SGHAT, FQNNGV. CDR3 length equals 13 residues. CDR3 amino acids: CASSLGAGSPLHF. DNA for the CDR3: TGTGCCAGCAGCTTGGGTGCTGGATCACCCCTCCACTTT.

The chain carries TRBV9 and TRBJ2-5, with TRBD2 matching over 9 bases. This CDR3 contains 13 residues. The germline CDR1 and CDR2 sequences are SGDLS and YYNGEE. The J segment lost 5 bases and the V segment lost 4 bases, leaving 3 bases of the junction unmatched. As DNA, the CDR3 is TGTGCCAGCAGCCCGCGGGGGGGGGAGACCCAGTACTTC. It encodes CASSPRGGETQYF.

The chain carries TRBV18 and TRBJ2-2, with D unclear. Germline CDR1 is KGHSH and CDR2 is LQKENI. V was clipped by 3 bases and J by 4 bases, with 9 bases between them. The CDR3 covers 14 residues. The CDR3 loop reads CASSPVPVTGELFF. CDR3 DNA: TGTGCCAGCTCACCGGTTCCGGTCACCGGGGAGCTGTTTTTT.

This chain joins TRBV10-1 and TRBJ2-7; D might be TRBD1 or TRBD2, each matching 5 bases. Trimming stripped 0 bases from V and 2 bases from J, with 11 bases between. Germline CDR1 reads WNHNN; CDR2 reads SYGVQD (reference sequence). The CDR3 length is 15 residues. The DNA for the CDR3 is TGCGCCAGCAGTGAGTCTAGGGACCGGCCCTACGAGCAGTACTTC. Translation gives CASSESRDRPYEQYF.

This CDR3 reads CASSQDYGTGPQDTEAFF. The CDR3 DNA reads as TGCGCCAGCAGCCAAGATTATGGGACAGGACCTCAGGATACTGAAGCTTTCTTT. The rearrangement links TRBV4-3 to TRBJ1-1; TRBD1 matches at 8 bases. Germline V lookup: CDR1 LGHNA, CDR2 YSLEER. The length of the CDR3 is 18 residues. V gave up 0 bases and J gave up 5 bases; unmatched junction bases: 14.

The chain couples TRBV19 to TRBJ1-1; D might be TRBD1 (5 bases). The V end was cut by 5 bases, the J end by 6 bases, with 16 bases between. CDR1 and CDR2 from the germline V gene are LNHDA and SQIVND (reference sequence). The CDR3 extends over 14 amino acids. The CDR3 reads CASSPLTDSSEAFF. Written as DNA, the CDR3 is TGTGCCAGTAGTCCCCTGACAGACTCTTCTGAAGCTTTCTTT.

V gene TRBV28 combines with J gene TRBJ2-2; 8 nucleotides match TRBD1. J gave up 3 bases and V 5 bases, and 5 bases lay outside the gene matches. Germline V CDR1 and CDR2: MDHEN, SYDVKM. This CDR3 is 15 amino acids long. CDR3 sequence (DNA): TGTGCCAGCAGTACTTGGGGACAGGACACCGGGGAGCTGTTTTTT. This encodes CASSTWGQDTGELFF.

The chain uses TRBV19 and TRBJ1-5; a possible D gene is TRBD1 (5 bases). The germline V gene has CDR1 LNHDA and CDR2 SQIVND (reference sequence). V lost 6 bases to trimming and J lost 5 bases, with 14 bases between them. The CDR3 extends over 14 amino acids. CDR3 residues: CASRPGAGHQPQHF. The CDR3 DNA reads as TGTGCCAGTAGGCCCGGGGCAGGGCATCAGCCCCAGCATTTT.

The chain links TRBV6-5 to TRBJ1-2; possibly TRBD1 for D (5 bases). CDR1 is MNHEY, CDR2 SVGAGI, per germline. The CDR3 contains 13 residues. Between the trimmed V and J ends, which lost 5 bases and 4 bases, there was a span of 11 bases. CDR3 protein: CASSPSGPYGYTF. CDR3 sequence (DNA): TGTGCCAGCAGTCCCTCGGGGCCCTATGGCTACACCTTC.